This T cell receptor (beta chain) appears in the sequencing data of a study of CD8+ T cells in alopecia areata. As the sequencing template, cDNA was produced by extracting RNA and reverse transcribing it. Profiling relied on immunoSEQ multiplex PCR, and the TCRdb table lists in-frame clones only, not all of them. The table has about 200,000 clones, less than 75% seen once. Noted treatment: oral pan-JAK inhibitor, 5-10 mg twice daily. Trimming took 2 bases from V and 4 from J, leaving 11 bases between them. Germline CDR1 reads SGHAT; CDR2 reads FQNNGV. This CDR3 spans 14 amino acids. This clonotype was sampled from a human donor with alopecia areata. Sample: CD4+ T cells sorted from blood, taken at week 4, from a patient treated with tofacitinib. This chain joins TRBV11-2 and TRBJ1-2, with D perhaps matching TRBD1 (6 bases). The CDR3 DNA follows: TGTGCCAGCAGCTTATCGACAGGCGGCTATGGCTACACCTTC. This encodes CASSLSTGGYGYTF. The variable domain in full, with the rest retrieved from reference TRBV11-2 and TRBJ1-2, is EAGVAQSPRYKIIEKRQSVAFWCNPISGHATLYWYQQILGQGPKLLIQFQNNGVVDDSQLPKDRFSAERLKGVDSTLKIQPAKLEDSAVYLCASSLSTGGYGYTFGSGTRLTVV.